This T cell receptor beta chain is from a study of blood T cell repertoires in COVID-19. Study information: From the United States, Italy and Spain came samples of acute and convalescent COVID-19. PBMCs, B-cell-depleted T cells, or T cells were the source of the cDNA or gDNA that made up the material.

Per the study methods: How many nucleated cells were present was estimated from reference gene primer amplification. Some clones are missing from TCRdb's copy, which holds only in-frame ones; the method was immunoSEQ multiplex PCR. That table is the source of V, J and clone size, and D and trimming were worked out from the DNA. In the table there are about 150,000 clones, roughly 78% of which are singletons. Germline CDR1 reads DFQATT; CDR2 reads SNEGSKA (reference sequence). Between the trimmed V and J ends, which lost 3 bases and 4 bases, there was a span of 9 bases. The CDR3 consists of 13 residues.

This TCR derives from a human donor with acute or convalescent COVID-19. The donor label of this sample is uncertain. V usage is TRBV20-1 and J usage is TRBJ1-4, with D uncertain. Sequencing input: peripheral blood. The CDR3 reads CSASRRVNEKLFF. Written as DNA, the CDR3 is TGCAGTGCTAGTCGCCGGGTTAATGAAAAACTGTTTTTT.